This T cell receptor beta chain was sequenced for a study of blood T cell repertoires in COVID-19 (dated by TCRdb to the early 2020s). Context from the whole study: Samples from collaborators originated in the United States, Italy and Spain and spanned both the acute and convalescent phases of COVID-19. The prospective study material was composed of cDNA or gDNA derived from T cells, B-cell-depleted T cells, or PBMCs. Deeply sampled blood TCRbeta repertoires from subjects exposed to, actively infected with, or recovered from COVID-19 were included in the dataset. The repertoires were made available in a free public database intended to serve as a resource for research on the immune response to SARS-CoV-2. The samples were drawn from the first 160 participants of the ongoing ImmuneRACE study and from 1,254 subjects provided by 6 global collaborators. Sample metadata almost always included a de-identified subject ID, COVID-19 status, age in years and sex. HLA class I and class II types, where available, came from metadata supplied by the sample provider rather than from assay-based typing.

Whole blood was collected in K2EDTA tubes by collaborating institutions according to the institutions' own protocols. Collaborator samples were shipped for TCRbeta analysis as frozen whole blood, isolated PBMCs, or DNA extracted from either sample type. TCRbeta CDR3 regions were amplified from genomic DNA using the immunoSEQ Assay, a bias-controlled multiplex PCR. Per the source publication's procedure: Within the assay, amplification of reference gene primers was used to estimate how many nucleated cells each sample contained. Sequence reads were collapsed and filtered to measure the absolute abundance of every unique TCRbeta CDR3 rearrangement. For each sample, productive Simpson clonality was calculated by taking the square root of Simpson's diversity index across productive rearrangements. TCRdb re-hosts the immuneACCESS table, in-frame sequences only. Its copies lack some clones; in the studies checked, an unresolved V gene accounts for under half of them, and the cause for the rest is not known. Clone size and the V and J calls come from that table; the DNA yielded D and trimming. This sample comprises about 71,000 clones, 86% of them detected only once. The ten top clones hold over 6% of the sample.

Study-wide findings and limitations: The quantity of clinical and demographic metadata differed by source and by participant and was supplied without curation.

Points on this clone: Its antigen target is currently unknown. Within one base of it there is no much larger clone, and no base qualities were kept.

V was cut back by 8 bases and J by 7 bases, leaving a gap of 21 bases between them. Its CDR3 holds 15 amino acids, cysteine through phenylalanine. Only the CDR3 region is kept as DNA, spanning 45 bases read in frame from base 1. CDR1 is given as SEHNR and CDR2 as FQNEAQ, both from the germline V gene (reference sequence). The sample was peripheral blood. This sequence was found in a man aged 50-60 years with active COVID-19. Rearrangement joined TRBV7-9 to TRBJ2-1; perhaps TRBD2 is the D gene, with 7 bases matching. The CDR3 region has the sequence CASRRLEGGPNEQFF. Read as DNA, the sequence is TGTGCCAGCCGACGACTCGAGGGGGGGCCTAATGAGCAGTTCTTC.